Shown below are 8 T cell receptor beta chains from a single sample sequenced in a study of blood T cell repertoires in COVID-19. The protocol was immunoSEQ multiplex PCR, while the TCRdb copy is restricted to in-frame clones and leaves out a portion. The sample carries 130,000 to 150,000 clones, approximately 80% recorded once. Sequences were obtained from peripheral blood. These receptors were taken from a man aged 65 to 85 who had recovered from COVID-19.

The rearrangement links TRBV20-1 to TRBJ2-5; D is uncertain. V was pared by 4 bases and J by 2 bases, with 2 bases between. The CDR3 extends over 10 amino acids. Looked up from germline, CDR1 is DFQATT and CDR2 is SNEGSKA (reference sequence). The CDR3 DNA is TGCAGTGCTACACAAGAGACCCAGTACTTC. This translates into CSATQETQYF.

V is TRBV4-3 and J is TRBJ2-7; D remains ambiguous. Trimming left V 0 bases short and J 3 bases short, with 12 bases between. This CDR3 contains 15 residues. Germline CDR1 LGHNA, CDR2 YSLEER. CDR3 nucleotide sequence: TGCGCCAGCAGCCAAGATCCCGCGGAGTACTACGAGCAGTACTTC. Encoded protein: CASSQDPAEYYEQYF.

Details on this clone: Other DNA variants within this sample encode the same CDR3. This rearrangement joins TRBV29-1 to TRBJ2-7; 9 bases match TRBD1. V trimming: 2 bases; J trimming: 4 bases; junction bases outside the gene matches: 6. Germline CDR1 reads SQVTM; CDR2 reads ANQGSEA. This CDR3 has 14 amino acids. CDR3 amino acids: CSVELRDRDYEQYF. The CDR3 DNA reads TGCAGCGTTGAATTGAGGGACAGGGATTACGAGCAGTACTTC.

This clone was seen ten or more times. The gene calls are TRBV3-1 (or the pseudogene TRBV3-2) and TRBJ2-1; D is unresolved. V was clipped by 0 bases and J by 11 bases, with 11 bases between them. This CDR3 region has 13 residues. Per the germline V gene, CDR1 is LGHDT and CDR2 is YNNKEL (reference sequence). The CDR3 loop is CASSQEGISKQFF. In DNA form, the CDR3 reads TGTGCCAGCAGCCAAGAGGGCATATCTAAGCAGTTCTTC.

The V call is TRBV7-2, the J call TRBJ2-5; tentative D call: TRBD1 (5 bases). V was shortened by 0 bases and J by 5 bases, with 7 bases between the two germline ends. Germline-derived CDR1 and CDR2 are SGHTA and FQGNSA. This CDR3 is built from 13 residues. CDR3 loop: CASSLAGVETQYF. In nucleotides, the CDR3 is TGTGCCAGCAGCTTAGCAGGGGTGGAGACCCAGTACTTC.

This chain joins TRBV27 and TRBJ1-2; D uncertain. Trimming took 0 bases from V and 4 from J, leaving 9 bases between them. Germline CDR1 is MNHEY and CDR2 is SMNVEV (reference sequence). The CDR3 has 14 residues. CDR3 protein: CASSLSLGSYGYTF. CDR3 nucleotide sequence: TGTGCCAGCAGTTTATCCTTGGGCAGCTATGGCTACACCTTC.

The V call is TRBV3-1 (or the pseudogene TRBV3-2), the J call TRBJ2-2, with D tentatively TRBD2 (6 bases). The CDR3 is made up of 17 amino acids. The germline V gene encodes CDR1 LGHDT and CDR2 YNNKEL (reference sequence). V gave up 4 bases and J gave up 2 bases, with 17 bases separating them. CDR3 nucleotides: TGTGCCAGCAGCCCCTGGTCGCGGGATGGTAACACCGGGGAGCTGTTTTTT. Translation gives CASSPWSRDGNTGELFF.

The chain recombines TRBV19 with TRBJ2-1, with 7 bases that match TRBD2. Germline V gene lookup returns CDR1 LNHDA and CDR2 SQIVND (reference sequence). Trimming at V came to 8 bases and at J to 0 bases, leaving 4 bases not matched to a gene. This CDR3 comprises 14 residues. The CDR3 nucleotides read TGTGCCAGTCAGAGCGGGGACTCCTACAATGAGCAGTTCTTC. As protein: CASQSGDSYNEQFF. The full variable domain, with the rest looked up from reference TRBV19 and TRBJ2-1, is DGGITQSPKYLFRKEGQNVTLSCEQNLNHDAMYWYRQDPGQGLRLIYYSQIVNDFQKGDIAEGYSVSREKKESFPLTVTSAQKNPTAFYLCASQSGDSYNEQFFGPGTRLTVL.